The clone carrying this TCR beta chain has more than one count but fewer than ten. What it recognizes is unknown. The entry originates in a study of cytomegalovirus exposure and HLA in healthy donors. It was with 60 Vbeta and 13 Jbeta primers that the PCR ran. Here immunoSEQ multiplex PCR was the method, and the copy in TCRdb shows in-frame clones only, minus some. The sample shows 90,000 to 100,000 clones, about three quarters of them seen only once. The length of the CDR3 is 14 residues. Germline-derived CDR1 and CDR2 are LNHDA and SQIVND (reference sequence). V lost 1 base and J 7 bases, leaving 11 bases between the germline ends. Study results and caveats: Several V segments, TRBV6-2 and TRBV6-3 among them, could not be told apart and were dropped. Available immune exposure information was restricted to CMV serostatus only. A later analysis linked a missense variant in DCLRE1C to the trimming of TCR beta V and J genes.

The specimen was PBMCs. The chain has TRBV19 and TRBJ2-1; a possible D gene is TRBD1 (7 bases). The TCR sequence derives from a man aged 40-49 years in good health and CMV-seronegative. Written as DNA, the CDR3 is TGTGCCAGTAGTATAGTTCAGGGGGGAAATGAGCAGTTCTTC. Amino acid sequence: CASSIVQGGNEQFF.